These 19 T cell receptor beta chains came from one sample sequenced in a study of beta chain features in type 1 diabetes (dated by TCRdb to the late 2010s). Library generation was performed with the immunoSEQ multiplex PCR assay. The entire amount of isolated RNA was reverse transcribed using the High Capacity cDNA Reverse Transcription Kit, so the sequenced TCRB transcripts were expressed ones. TCRdb took over this immuneACCESS table, retaining in-frame rearrangements with V and J assigned. Such tables are incomplete; in checked studies, under half of the missing clones stem from an unresolved V gene, and the remainder is unexplained. The sample profile shows more than 300,000 clones; about 12% of them were found once. Of the sample, roughly 0.015% is held by the ten largest clones. Sample: naive CD4+ T cells from blood. The cell subset or site label corresponds to: true naive CD4+ T cells. The receptors were gathered from a young man in good health.

The genes are TRBV7-9 and TRBJ1-2; D unresolved. V lost 5 bases to trimming and J lost 5 bases, with 9 bases between them. Looked up from germline, CDR1 is SEHNR and CDR2 is FQNEAQ (reference sequence). The CDR3 loop spans 12 amino acids. As DNA, the CDR3 is TGTGCCAGCAGCGTCGGGGTGTATGGCTACACCTTC. This gives the protein CASSVGVYGYTF. The whole variable domain, remainder taken from reference TRBV7-9 and TRBJ1-2, is DTGVSQNPRHKITKRGQNVTFRCDPISEHNRLYWYRQTLGQGPEFLTYFQNEAQLEKSRLLSDRFSAERPKGSFSTLEIQRTEQGDSAMYLCASSVGVYGYTFGSGTRLTVV.

The chain links TRBV7-2 to TRBJ2-3; D is possibly TRBD2 (6 bases). Germline V gives CDR1 SGHTA, CDR2 FQGNSA. Between the trimmed V and J ends, which lost 6 bases and 4 bases, there was a span of 17 bases. The CDR3 is 15 amino acids. CDR3 in DNA: TGTGCCAGCAGTTTTAGCGGAGAGGTGGCAGATACGCAGTATTTT. It encodes CASSFSGEVADTQYF.

The chain carries TRBV13 and TRBJ1-2, with 8 bases identical to TRBD1. V shed 3 bases and J 7 bases; nucleotides not matched to a gene: 4. The CDR3 is 13 residues long. Germline loops: CDR1 PRHDT, CDR2 FYEKMQ (reference sequence). The CDR3 DNA reads TGTGCCAGCAGCTTGGACAGGGTGGGTGGCTACACCTTC. Its translation: CASSLDRVGGYTF.

This clone appeared a few times. CDR3 protein: CASSLFAGGNEQFF. The CDR3 DNA follows: TGTGCCAGCAGCTTATTCGCAGGGGGCAACGAGCAGTTCTTC. The chain employs TRBV7-2 and TRBJ2-1; 8 bases line up with TRBD1. Germline V gene lookup returns CDR1 SGHTA and CDR2 FQGNSA. The junction had 7 bases not matched to a gene; V was cut back by 2 bases and J by 10 bases. CDR3 length: 14 residues. The full variable domain, with the rest looked up from reference TRBV7-2 and TRBJ2-1, is GAGVSQSPSNKVTEKGKDVELRCDPISGHTALYWYRQSLGQGLEFLIYFQGNSAPDKSGLPSDRFSAERTGGSVSTLTIQRTQQEDSAVYLCASSLFAGGNEQFFGPGTRLTVL.

The chain is built from TRBV27 and TRBJ2-7; 8 bases line up with TRBD2. CDR1 is MNHEY, CDR2 SMNVEV, per germline (reference sequence). This CDR3 contains 16 residues. V lost 4 bases, J lost 2 bases, and 10 bases stayed unmatched. CDR3 sequence (DNA): TGTGCCAGCAGTTCCCTGAACCGACTAGCGACCTACGAGCAGTACTTC. This sequence encodes CASSSLNRLATYEQYF.

The genes are TRBV5-4 and TRBJ1-1; no reliable D call. Between the trimmed V and J ends, which lost 4 bases and 8 bases, there was a span of 15 bases. Germline V CDR1 and CDR2: SGHNT, YYREEE (reference sequence). The CDR3 consists of 13 residues. The chain's CDR3 is CASSPTSRAEAFF. The CDR3, as DNA: TGTGCCAGCAGCCCCACTTCCCGTGCCGAAGCTTTCTTT.

The table lists this clone with a few counts. V usage is TRBV5-1 and J usage is TRBJ2-1; 8 nucleotides agree with TRBD1. This CDR3 spans 15 amino acids. V gave up 4 bases and J gave up 10 bases; unmatched junction bases: 13. From germline, CDR1 is SGHRS and CDR2 YFSETQ. The CDR3 protein is CASSPRQGRYVEQFF. The DNA for the CDR3 is TGCGCCAGCAGCCCGAGACAGGGGAGGTACGTGGAGCAGTTCTTC.

This clone was detected a few times. The chain uses TRBV30 and TRBJ2-7; D unclear. There are 11 residues in the CDR3. The germline gives CDR1 GTSNPN, CDR2 SVGIG (reference sequence). Trimming took 1 base from V and 2 from J, leaving 3 bases between them. As DNA, the CDR3 is TGTGCCTGGAGTGCAACCTACGAGCAGTACTTC. Protein product: CAWSATYEQYF.

This clone showed up just once. The rearrangement links TRBV16 to TRBJ2-1; D gene unclear. The CDR3 has 12 amino acids. Trimming removed 4 bases at V and 8 bases at J, with 9 bases between. Germline V lookup: CDR1 KGHSY, CDR2 FQNENV. CDR3 DNA sequence: TGTGCCAGCAGCCCGGTCGGGTATGAGCAGTTCTTC. Amino acid sequence: CASSPVGYEQFF.

The V gene is TRBV28, the J gene TRBJ2-2; TRBD2 matches 10 bases. The CDR3 sequence is 18 residues long. Per germline, CDR1 MDHEN and CDR2 SYDVKM. J gave up 4 bases and V 7 bases, and 15 bases lay outside the gene matches. The CDR3 nucleotides read TGTGCCAGCATCGATCCCCTCTCCCAGCGGGAGGGCACCGGGGAGCTGTTTTTT. It specifies CASIDPLSQREGTGELFF. Filled out from reference TRBV28 and TRBJ2-2, the complete variable domain reads DVKVTQSSRYLVKRTGEKVFLECVQDMDHENMFWYRQDPGLGLRLIYFSYDVKMKEKGDIPEGYSVSREKKERFSLILESASTNQTSMYLCASIDPLSQREGTGELFFGEGSRLTVL.

This clone was picked up a small number of times. This sequence joins TRBV11-1 and TRBJ2-5; TRBD2 matches at 8 bases. The CDR3 sequence is 15 residues long. Unmatched junction bases numbered 11, after V lost 5 bases and J lost 6 bases. The V gene's germline CDR1 is SGHAT and CDR2 FQDESV (reference sequence). CDR3 protein: CASSPRGGASKTQYF. CDR3 DNA sequence: TGTGCCAGCAGCCCCCGGGGGGGCGCTTCCAAGACCCAGTACTTC. Full variable domain (rest looked up from reference TRBV11-1 and TRBJ2-5): EAEVAQSPRYKITEKSQAVAFWCDPISGHATLYWYRQILGQGPELLVQFQDESVVDDSQLPKDRFSAERLKGVDSTLKIQPAELGDSAMYLCASSPRGGASKTQYFGPGTRLLVL.

This chain uses TRBV7-3 with TRBJ2-7, with D possibly being TRBD2 (7 bases). Germline values: CDR1 SGHTA, CDR2 FQGTGA. This CDR3 is built from 15 residues. Trimming took off 5 bases at V and 3 bases at J, with 17 bases between the two ends. CDR3: CASSTAGARSYEQYF. The DNA of the CDR3 is TGTGCCAGCAGCACGGCGGGGGCTCGCAGCTACGAGCAGTACTTC.

The chain joins TRBV28 to TRBJ1-2; the D gene is possibly TRBD1 (5 bases). This CDR3 has 16 amino acids. Germline CDR1 is MDHEN and CDR2 is SYDVKM. V was clipped by 5 bases and J by 1 base, with 17 bases between them. The CDR3 loop is CASSPPRGTGNYGYTF. CDR3 sequence (DNA): TGTGCCAGCAGTCCCCCCCGGGGGACGGGTAACTATGGCTACACCTTC.

The rearrangement joins TRBV7-9 to TRBJ2-3, with 8 bases aligning to TRBD2. The CDR3 contains 15 residues. The germline V gene has CDR1 SEHNR and CDR2 FQNEAQ (reference sequence). The V segment lost 1 base and the J segment 5 bases; nucleotides outside the gene matches: 5. The CDR3 sequence: CASSLGNGGVDTQYF. Written as DNA, the CDR3 is TGTGCCAGCAGCTTAGGCAACGGGGGGGTAGATACGCAGTATTTT.

The rearrangement links TRBV7-9 to TRBJ2-3; TRBD2 agrees at 9 bases. V lost 5 bases to trimming and J lost 4 bases; unmatched junction nucleotides: 7. This CDR3 spans 15 amino acids. Looked up from germline, CDR1 is SEHNR and CDR2 is FQNEAQ (reference sequence). The CDR3 region is CASSLSGSRADTQYF. DNA for the CDR3: TGTGCCAGCAGCCTTAGCGGGAGTAGGGCAGATACGCAGTATTTT.

This clone turned up a few times. V usage is TRBV6-5 and J usage is TRBJ1-1, with TRBD1 matching over 7 bases. The germline V gene has CDR1 MNHEY and CDR2 SVGAGI. The V segment lost 2 bases and the J segment 0 bases; nucleotides outside the gene matches: 3. The CDR3 has 15 residues. The CDR3 sequence is CASSYGRGMNTEAFF. CDR3 nucleotide sequence: TGTGCCAGCAGTTACGGCAGGGGGATGAACACTGAAGCTTTCTTT.

The gene calls are TRBV15 and TRBJ1-2; the D gene is possibly TRBD1 (6 bases). V was shortened by 0 bases and J by 4 bases, with 18 bases between the two germline ends. Germline CDR1 LNHNV, CDR2 YYDKDF (reference sequence). The CDR3 consists of 17 residues. The CDR3 coding sequence is TGTGCCACCAGCAGAGATCTTGGGGGGGCGGTGGGCTATGGCTACACCTTC. Translated: CATSRDLGGAVGYGYTF.

This clone has a handful of counts. J is TRBJ2-5 and V is TRBV19; TRBD2 agrees at 12 bases. Germline CDR1 reads LNHDA; CDR2 reads SQIVND (reference sequence). This CDR3 comprises 16 residues. Losses at the gene ends were 5 bases for V and 5 bases for J; bases not matched to a gene: 9. The CDR3 DNA reads TGTGCCAGTAGTGACCCGACTAGCGGGAGTCGGGAGACCCAGTACTTC. This translates into CASSDPTSGSRETQYF.

In this sample, this clone turned up a few times. This chain connects TRBV7-2 to TRBJ2-1; 9 bases align to TRBD2. CDR1 is SGHTA, CDR2 FQGNSA, per germline. With V trimmed by 5 bases and J by 2 bases, 7 bases remained unmatched. CDR3 length equals 16 residues. The CDR3 protein is CASSLRWTSAYNEQFF. CDR3 nucleotide sequence: TGTGCCAGCAGCCTCCGTTGGACTAGCGCCTACAATGAGCAGTTCTTC.